Here is one TCR beta chain with its context. Its antigen is not identified. The sample comes from a study of cytomegalovirus exposure and HLA in healthy donors. Primers included in the PCR were 60 Vbeta and 13 Jbeta primers. Clones were read by immunoSEQ multiplex PCR, and TCRdb kept only the in-frame ones, dropping some. The data contain 75,000 to 90,000 clones, under 80% of them singletons. Germline-derived CDR1 and CDR2 are SGHAT and FQNNGV. The CDR3 totals 14 residues. After removal of 5 bases from V and 3 bases from J, the junction contained 4 bases not matched to a gene. Study-wide points: A reported reduction in N-insertions relative to the roughly 670-donor mean was seen in an Asian-associated ancestry cluster in a later analysis.

The receptor was isolated from a man aged 55-75 years in good health and CMV-seronegative. Sequenced sample: PBMCs. The chain uses TRBV11-2 and TRBJ1-3; 7 nucleotides line up with TRBD1. Here the CDR3 reads CASSTGVFGNTIYF. In DNA form, the CDR3 reads TGTGCCAGCAGCACAGGGGTTTTTGGAAACACCATATATTTT.